The rows below give T cell receptor beta chains drawn from one sample of a study of graft-versus-host responses after intestinal transplantation. The protocol was immunoSEQ multiplex PCR, while the TCRdb copy is restricted to in-frame clones and leaves out a portion. The sample carries tens of thousands of clones, 90% recorded once. Their cognate antigens are unknown. The material was unstimulated CD8+ T cells sorted from spleen or lymph node cells, obtained before transplant. Source of these receptors: a human donor who was the organ donor for an intestinal transplant. The CDR3 runs from the conserved cysteine through the conserved F or W. The order of the fields is V gene, clone size, J gene, D gene, CDR3 protein, CDR3 DNA. D genes are given only for firm matches. Size values are once, few and many counts, or a class for expanded clones, and some rows have none.

V gene: TRBV9; clone size: -; J gene: TRBJ1-5; D gene: -; CDR3 protein: CASSNDSSNQPQHF; CDR3 DNA: TGTGCCAGCAGCAACGACAGTAGCAATCAGCCCCAGCATTTT
V gene: TRBV11-2; clone size: -; J gene: TRBJ1-3; D gene: -; CDR3 protein: CASSFGQSFSGNTIYF; CDR3 DNA: TGTGCCAGCAGCTTCGGACAGTCCTTCTCTGGAAACACCATATATTTT
V gene: TRBV7-3; clone size: -; J gene: TRBJ1-2; D gene: -; CDR3 protein: CASDRNYGYTF; CDR3 DNA: TGTGCCAGCGACAGGAACTATGGCTACACCTTC
V gene: TRBV9; clone size: -; J gene: TRBJ1-1; D gene: -; CDR3 protein: CASSVELVRGTEAFF; CDR3 DNA: TGTGCCAGCAGCGTAGAACTAGTTCGGGGCACTGAAGCTTTCTTT
V gene: TRBV6-4; clone size: few; J gene: TRBJ1-1; D gene: -; CDR3 protein: CAGRPTGDEAFF; CDR3 DNA: TGTGCCGGACGACCGACAGGAGATGAAGCTTTCTTT
V gene: TRBV2; clone size: -; J gene: TRBJ2-5; D gene: TRBD2; CDR3 protein: CASRLAGGDETQYF; CDR3 DNA: TGTGCCAGCAGACTAGCGGGGGGGGATGAGACCCAGTACTTC
V gene: TRBV5-1; clone size: -; J gene: TRBJ2-3; D gene: -; CDR3 protein: CASSLRDSFTDTQYF; CDR3 DNA: TGCGCCAGCAGCTTACGGGATTCTTTCACAGATACGCAGTATTTT
V gene: TRBV27; clone size: -; J gene: TRBJ2-6; D gene: TRBD1; CDR3 protein: CASSVDRERTNVLTF; CDR3 DNA: TGTGCCAGCAGTGTGGACAGGGAAAGGACCAACGTCCTGACTTTC
V gene: TRBV6-5; clone size: -; J gene: TRBJ1-2; D gene: TRBD1; CDR3 protein: CASSTDRGYGYTF; CDR3 DNA: TGTGCCAGCAGCACAGACAGGGGGTATGGCTACACCTTC
V gene: TRBV2; clone size: -; J gene: TRBJ1-2; D gene: TRBD1; CDR3 protein: CASSGRDSSPYYGYTF; CDR3 DNA: TGTGCCAGCAGTGGTAGGGACAGCTCCCCTTACTATGGCTACACCTTC
V gene: TRBV27; clone size: -; J gene: TRBJ1-1; D gene: -; CDR3 protein: CASSLQLNTEAFF; CDR3 DNA: TGTGCCAGCAGTCTACAGTTGAACACTGAAGCTTTCTTT
V gene: TRBV7-9; clone size: few; J gene: TRBJ2-1; D gene: -; CDR3 protein: CASSSLGNEQFF; CDR3 DNA: TGTGCCAGCAGCTCACTCGGCAATGAGCAGTTCTTC
V gene: TRBV28; clone size: -; J gene: TRBJ2-1; D gene: TRBD2; CDR3 protein: CASSLRGGGNEQFF; CDR3 DNA: TGTGCCAGCAGTTTACGGGGGGGCGGGAATGAGCAGTTCTTC
V gene: TRBV4-3; clone size: -; J gene: TRBJ2-6; D gene: TRBD2; CDR3 protein: CASSQAGGASGANVLTF; CDR3 DNA: TGCGCCAGCAGCCAAGCGGGAGGGGCCTCTGGGGCCAACGTCCTGACTTTC